A single sample is the source of the 10 T cell receptor beta chains below, sequenced in a study of blood T cells in healthy people across ages. Together with a sample-barcoded 5' primer, a J-beta primer mix was included in a second PCR lasting about 6 to 11 cycles. TCRdb processed the 5' RACE reads anew with MiXCR; each CDR3 protein has one entry. The sample contains about 1.6 million distinct CDR3 sequences, 30% to 35% of which appear only once. The sequenced sample was blood. Source of these receptors: a woman in her twenties or thirties in good health.

There are many counts of this clonotype. The J gene is TRBJ2-5, the V gene TRBV5-1, with D hard to call. The CDR3 totals 14 residues. The germline gives CDR1 SGHRS, CDR2 YFSETQ. V was clipped by 0 bases and J by 0 bases, with 6 bases between them. The CDR3 region is CASSLGSDQETQYF. The CDR3 DNA reads TGCGCCAGCAGCTTGGGGAGCGACCAAGAGACCCAGTACTTC.

This clonotype came up a few times. The rearrangement joins TRBV7-3 to TRBJ2-1; 7 nucleotides match TRBD1. Germline CDR1 and CDR2: SGHTA and FQGTGA. Germline trimming cut 0 bases from V and 9 bases from J; bases unmatched to any gene: 8. The CDR3 consists of 15 residues. As DNA, the CDR3 is TGTGCCAGCAGCTTAACAGGGGGCGCCGCCACTGAGCAGTTCTTC. Residues: CASSLTGGAATEQFF.

The rearrangement joins TRBV3-1 to TRBJ2-1; 10 bases map to TRBD2. Germline V gene lookup returns CDR1 LGHDT and CDR2 YNNKEL (reference sequence). The CDR3 is made up of 16 amino acids. Losses at the gene ends were 3 bases for V and 4 bases for J; bases not matched to a gene: 6. CDR3 DNA: TGTGCCAGCAGCCAGACCCTGACTAGCGGGTACAATGAGCAGTTCTTC. Translating gives CASSQTLTSGYNEQFF.

This clonotype is a singleton in its sample. DNA of the CDR3: TGTGCCAGCAGTGAATGTCTAGCGGGAGTTGAGACCCAGTACTTC. Encoded protein: CASSECLAGVETQYF. This chain links TRBV25-1 with TRBJ2-7, with TRBD2 matching 10 bases. The end of the DNA fits TRBJ2-5 better, so the J call may be wrong. CDR3 length: 15 residues. Germline lookup yields CDR1 MGHDK and CDR2 SYGVNS.

This clonotype turned up a few times. J is TRBJ2-1 and V is TRBV27, with D perhaps assigned TRBD1 or TRBD2 (5 bases each). Trimming removed 2 bases from V and 10 bases from J, with 12 bases in between. The length of the CDR3 is 13 residues. Germline V CDR1 and CDR2: MNHEY, SMNVEV (reference sequence). This CDR3 reads CASSLAYRDEQFF. CDR3 DNA: TGTGCCAGCAGTTTAGCATATCGGGACGAGCAGTTCTTC.

This clonotype was recorded a few times. In DNA, the CDR3 is TGCGCCAGCAGCCTCCCCGGTAGGGGACGTACGAGGGAGGAGACCCAGTACTTC. Its protein product is CASSLPGRGRTREETQYF. V gene TRBV5-1 combines with J gene TRBJ2-7; D may correspond to TRBD1 or TRBD2 (5 bases each). Judging by the DNA end, TRBJ2-5 fits better; the J call may be wrong. CDR1 and CDR2 from the germline V gene are SGHRS and YFSETQ. This CDR3 comprises 18 residues.

V is TRBV2 and J is TRBJ2-3; 9 nucleotides align to TRBD1. The ends lost 7 bases at V and 3 bases at J; junction bases unmatched: 11. Germline CDR1 SNHLY, CDR2 FYNNEI. This CDR3 region has 16 residues. The DNA for the CDR3 is TGTGCCAGCACCCCAGGGACAGGGTTGAGGACAGATACGCAGTATTTT. This translates into CASTPGTGLRTDTQYF.

V usage is TRBV15 and J usage is TRBJ2-6, with a possible D match to TRBD2 (5 bases). The V gene's germline CDR1 is LNHNV and CDR2 YYDKDF (reference sequence). Deletions cut 7 bases from V and 0 bases from J, with 13 bases between. The CDR3 extends over 16 amino acids. CDR3 nucleotide sequence: TGTGCCACCACCCGAGCGGCCATCTCTGGGGCCAACGTCCTGACTTTC. It specifies CATTRAAISGANVLTF.

This clonotype showed up just a few times. CDR3 in amino acids: CASSLTHDQVRWGTGELFF. The DNA of the CDR3 is TGTGCCAGCAGTCTTACCCACGATCAGGTCCGTTGGGGTACCGGGGAGCTGTTTTTT. The chain is built from TRBV3-1 and TRBJ2-2; D unresolved. Deletions cut 6 bases from V and 5 bases from J, with 28 bases between. The CDR3 has 19 amino acids. Germline V CDR1 and CDR2: LGHDT, YNNKEL (reference sequence).

The J gene is TRBJ2-7, the V gene TRBV5-4; no reliable D call. CDR1 is SGHNT and CDR2 is YYREEE in the germline V gene (reference sequence). The CDR3 runs to 15 residues. Trimming pared 6 bases from V and 0 bases from J, leaving 16 bases between. The CDR3 protein is CASTTKTSLSYEQYF. Written as DNA, the CDR3 is TGTGCCAGCACCACCAAGACGTCACTCTCCTACGAGCAGTACTTC.